A selection of T cell receptor beta chains follows, all from one sample in a study of early T cells in non-severe SARS-CoV-2 infection. TCRdb itself ran the 5' RACE reads through MiXCR, one entry per CDR3 protein. The data contain about 55,000 distinct CDR3 sequences, 6.6% of them singletons. This specimen was whole blood, taken at baseline. These receptors were taken from an adult who was a healthcare worker with PCR-confirmed SARS-CoV-2 infection or an uninfected control (not recorded which). CDR3s include the opening cysteine and the closing phenylalanine or tryptophan. Each record gives: V gene, CDR3 protein.

TRBV7-6 CASSSPHGQGGEQYF
TRBV6-4 CASQETQYF
TRBV4-3 CASSRRVGQINEKLFF
TRBV4-2 CASSREQGATNEKLFF
TRBV18 CASSPPGDRQETQYF
TRBV4-3 CASSRLSGGNEKLFF
TRBV7-7 CASSQTGGEETQYF
TRBV4-1 CASSQGLVYQETQYF
TRBV29-1 CSVSQGSLNYGYTF
TRBV20-1 CSALPPPREQYF
TRBV24-1 CATSDLIEGTFF
TRBV12-3/TRBV12-4 CASSLVTGRETQYF
TRBV7-2 CASSTPGETQYF
TRBV6-5 CASSYLAGFHTNEKLFF
TRBV6-5 CASSYLPLAKNIQYF
TRBV6-2/TRBV6-3 CASSYSETPDTQYF
TRBV29-1 CSVGSGIYGYTF
TRBV7-2 CASSLEQLQVTEAFF
TRBV5-1 CASSLGDTDNQPQHF
TRBV7-8 CSSGTWGGSYEQYF
TRBV7-2 CASSAAGDISYEQYF
TRBV13 CASSFPWQGPEAFF
TRBV4-3 CASSQGEGPYNEQFF
TRBV6-2/TRBV6-3 CASSYPRSPYEQYF
TRBV29-1 CSARGSAGDADTQYF